This T cell receptor (beta chain) is drawn from a study of Graves' ophthalmopathy and Graves' hyperthyroidism. General study results and limits: In separating ophthalmopathy from stable hyperthyroidism, a 13-signature model achieved about 90% sensitivity and approximately 80% specificity.

Amplified TCR beta CDR3 regions were obtained using RNA transcripts as template. RT-PCR in the first round used HTBI primers; a second-round multiplex PCR followed. TCRdb fed the multiplex PCR reads into MiXCR, producing one record per CDR3 protein. The data contain about 620,000 distinct CDR3 sequences, about a fifth of them singletons. This clonotype was counted between two and nine times. The antigen is not known. The CDR3 extends over 13 amino acids. Trimming cost V 4 bases and J 2 bases, with 5 bases left between them. The rearrangement links TRBV12-3 or TRBV12-4 to TRBJ2-2; D is undetermined. The sample taken for sequencing was peripheral blood. The clonotype comes from a woman aged 18-30 years with stable Graves' hyperthyroidism. Some clones in this sample may be carry-over from other donors' samples. The CDR3 coding sequence is TGTGCCAGCAGTTCTAGAAACACCGGGGAGCTGTTTTTT. Protein: CASSSRNTGELFF.